This T cell receptor (beta chain) was sequenced in a study of T cells in Graves' hyperthyroidism and ophthalmopathy. Study results and caveats: A model using 13 V-J features told ophthalmopathy apart from stable hyperthyroidism.

When ophthalmopathy did not progress within 18 months, Graves' hyperthyroidism was considered stable. This clonotype was found a few times. Its matching antigen is unknown. The CDR3 regions of TCR beta were amplified from RNA transcripts. An initial round of RT-PCR targeting the TCR CDR3 relied on the HTBI primer set. TCRdb ran MiXCR on the multiplex PCR reads and lists one entry per CDR3 protein. The sample records roughly 740,000 distinct CDR3 sequences, 16% being singletons. V lost 8 bases to trimming and J lost 6 bases; unmatched junction nucleotides: 17. The CDR3 loop spans 19 amino acids. The germline gives CDR1 SGHNT, CDR2 YENEEA.

The TCR originated in a man aged 18 to 35 with Graves' hyperthyroidism. The source material was blood. The V gene is TRBV11-3, the J gene TRBJ2-1, with 15 positions matching TRBD2. Here the CDR3 DNA reads TGTGCCAGCGGAACCGGTGGACTAGCGGGAGGGCTCCAAAGCAATGAGCAGTTCTTC. Residues: CASGTGGLAGGLQSNEQFF. The variable domain in full, completed from reference TRBV11-3 and TRBJ2-1, reads EAGVVQSPRYKIIEKKQPVAFWCNPISGHNTLYWYLQNLGQGPELLIRYENEEAVDDSQLPKDRFSAERLKGVDSTLKIQPAELGDSAVYLCASGTGGLAGGLQSNEQFFGPGTRLTVL.